This is a list of T cell receptor beta chains from one sample in a study of cytomegalovirus exposure and HLA in healthy donors. Here immunoSEQ multiplex PCR was the method, and the copy in TCRdb shows in-frame clones only, minus some. The sample includes about 73,000 clones, roughly 71% of them seen just once. The sequenced material came from PBMCs. The source of these receptors is a man aged 70-80 years in good health and CMV-seronegative. CDR3s include the opening cysteine and the closing phenylalanine or tryptophan.

v_call,j_call,cdr3_aa
TRBV7-2,TRBJ1-6,CASSRQGQYNSPLHF
TRBV15,TRBJ1-1,CATSRDRGDTEAFF
TRBV6-5,TRBJ1-1,CASRGQGAGDTEAFF
TRBV10-3,TRBJ1-2,CAISDVAINGYTF
TRBV7-2,TRBJ2-5,CASSLVWAETQYF
TRBV6-6,TRBJ2-7,CASRLGTGAYEQYF
TRBV5-6,TRBJ1-2,CASSLRQGAGGYTF
TRBV10-3,TRBJ1-4,CATQVEVNEKLFF
TRBV7-2,TRBJ1-5,CASSLPGGLQPQHF
TRBV6-1,TRBJ1-5,CASSSVTGTTQPQHF
TRBV20-1,TRBJ2-1,CSAPEYNEQFF
TRBV4-3,TRBJ2-5,CASSRDRLETQYF
TRBV7-2,TRBJ1-6,CASSSQGTPGSPLHF
TRBV18,TRBJ1-5,CASSLNTAVSQPQHF
TRBV10-3,TRBJ1-6,CAISRGQVDSPLHF
TRBV30,TRBJ1-5,CAWSVLGDQPQHF
TRBV7-2,TRBJ2-3,CASSHPDRGSWGTDTQYF
TRBV6-5,TRBJ1-2,CASRGGTGRNYGYTF
TRBV10-3,TRBJ2-3,CAISEQWSTDTQYF
TRBV18,TRBJ2-1,CASSPRESLGGAYNEQFF
TRBV7-6,TRBJ2-5,CASSHGQLYQETQYF
TRBV15,TRBJ2-7,CATSRFRTGGVEQYF
TRBV6-1,TRBJ2-7,CASSGGLTEQYF
TRBV30,TRBJ1-2,CAWSTPGQMYGYTF
TRBV4-3,TRBJ2-3,CASSQATGGSDTQYF
TRBV6-6,TRBJ1-5,CASSRATDQPQHF
TRBV30,TRBJ1-2,CAWSEQGAGYGYTF
TRBV5-1,TRBJ1-2,CASSTGQLANYGYTF
TRBV19,TRBJ2-1,CASSMTQSPYNEQFF
TRBV19,TRBJ1-1,CASSRRDRGITEAFF
TRBV7-9,TRBJ2-2,CASSSYLLGGQGSAGELFF
TRBV6-5,TRBJ2-3,CASSYSGSRTDTQYF
TRBV6-1,TRBJ1-1,CASSPSTDRNTEAFF
TRBV14,TRBJ1-6,CASRQGADSPLHF
TRBV5-5,TRBJ1-1,CASSPRTGAVNTEAFF
TRBV11-2,TRBJ2-3,CASSLEAGVYFGDTQYF
TRBV9,TRBJ2-1,CASSTGLAKEQFF
TRBV2,TRBJ2-5,CASSSQGAAETQYF
TRBV19,TRBJ1-1,CASSTYGTAATEAFF
TRBV5-1,TRBJ2-3,CASSLVGQGSTDTQYF
TRBV5-5,TRBJ2-7,CASSLAVGDSYEQYF
TRBV5-1,TRBJ1-4,CASSTGQFNEKLFF
TRBV6-1,TRBJ1-5,CASSAAVSSNQPQHF
TRBV19,TRBJ1-1,CASSMDRGNTEAFF
TRBV7-9,TRBJ1-1,CASSFQGMNTEAFF
TRBV29-1,TRBJ2-3,CSVGPRGRAEDTQYF
TRBV30,TRBJ1-2,CAWSVQGGGYGYTF
TRBV11-2,TRBJ2-1,CASSLSGETYNEQFF
TRBV6-1,TRBJ1-1,CASSPRPGRAFF
TRBV27,TRBJ1-6,CASSLSAGRYNSPLHF
TRBV6-1,TRBJ1-6,CASKRETSPLHF
TRBV4-3,TRBJ2-4,CASSQVRGDIQYF
TRBV6-6,TRBJ1-5,CASSYIASEGQPQHF